Detailed here is one TCR beta chain. The antigen is undetermined. PCR involved 60 Vbeta and 13 Jbeta primers. TCRdb's copy holds only in-frame clones and misses some; the assay was immunoSEQ multiplex PCR. The data contain some 130,000 clones, 60% to 80% of them singletons. Germline V gene lookup returns CDR1 SEHNR and CDR2 FQNEAQ (reference sequence). The trim removed 2 bases at V and 7 bases at J, leaving 6 bases unmatched. The CDR3 spans 15 residues. The sample belongs to a study of cytomegalovirus exposure and HLA in healthy donors. The study's findings and limits: Association of 16,951 TCR beta sequences with HLA alleles was found at 0.05 false discovery rate in a later analysis. Per a later analysis, HLA-associated TCR beta chains showed more clonal expansion than other, equally common TCR beta chains.

V and J are TRBV7-9 and TRBJ1-4; TRBD1 matches at 8 bases. The sequence was obtained from a young man in good health and CMV-seronegative. The sample consisted of PBMCs. The CDR3 spells CASSLMDRVGEKLFF. The CDR3 DNA reads as TGTGCCAGCAGCTTAATGGACAGGGTGGGTGAAAAACTGTTTTTT.